These 9 T cell receptor beta chains share one sample of origin, sequenced in a study of blood T cell repertoires in COVID-19. TCRdb's copy holds only in-frame clones and misses some; the assay was immunoSEQ multiplex PCR. This sample yields roughly 180,000 clones, of which around four fifths are seen a single time; about 4% belongs to the top ten. Sequenced input: PBMCs or T cells enriched from blood (not recorded which). The receptors were gathered from a woman aged 45-60 years in a cohort exposed to, infected with or recovered from COVID-19 (not recorded which).

This clone was observed a handful of times. Other DNA sequences from this sample encode an identical CDR3 as well. V and J are TRBV19 and TRBJ1-4, with 8 positions matching TRBD1. This CDR3 comprises 14 residues. Germline CDR1 and CDR2: LNHDA and SQIVND (reference sequence). J gave up 5 bases and V 5 bases, and 4 bases lay outside the gene matches. Written as DNA, the CDR3 is TGTGCCAGTAGTCGGACAGGGCCCAATGAAAAACTGTTTTTT. Translating it yields CASSRTGPNEKLFF.

The chain carries TRBV30 and TRBJ2-1; 9 positions match TRBD1. Germline CDR1 GTSNPN, CDR2 SVGIG (reference sequence). Unmatched junction bases numbered 4, after V lost 1 base and J lost 6 bases. The CDR3 totals 14 residues. The CDR3 nucleotides read TGTGCCTGGAGTGAGGGGACAGGGTTCAATGAGCAGTTCTTC. This encodes CAWSEGTGFNEQFF.

The J gene is TRBJ2-1, the V gene TRBV28; 7 bases align to TRBD2. Losses at the gene ends were 5 bases for V and 0 bases for J; bases not matched to a gene: 10. Germline values: CDR1 MDHEN, CDR2 SYDVKM. CDR3 size: 17 residues. The chain's CDR3 is CASSLPGSGSSYNEQFF. In nucleotides, the CDR3 is TGTGCCAGCAGTCTTCCCGGTAGCGGGTCCTCCTACAATGAGCAGTTCTTC.

The genes are TRBV5-1 and TRBJ1-4; TRBD1 agrees at 8 bases. Germline V CDR1 and CDR2: SGHRS, YFSETQ. The CDR3 loop spans 15 amino acids. V was clipped by 3 bases and J by 6 bases; unmatched bases: 7. CDR3 protein: CASSWDRSHDEKLFF. In nucleotides, the CDR3 is TGCGCCAGCAGCTGGGACAGGTCCCATGATGAAAAACTGTTTTTT. The full variable domain, in which reference TRBV5-1 and TRBJ1-4 provide the parts outside the CDR3, is KAGVTQTPRYLIKTRGQQVTLSCSPISGHRSVSWYQQTPGQGLQFLFEYFSETQRNKGNFPGRFSGRQFSNSRSEMNVSTLELGDSALYLCASSWDRSHDEKLFFGSGTQLSVL.

This clone was seen just once. The chain carries TRBV11-2 and TRBJ1-3, with D uncertain. V shed 5 bases and J shed 2 bases, with 10 bases lying between them. The CDR3 totals 14 residues. Germline loops: CDR1 SGHAT, CDR2 FQNNGV. The CDR3 DNA reads as TGTGCCAGCAGCCTCGACTATACTGGAAACACCATATATTTT. Translating gives CASSLDYTGNTIYF.

The chain joins TRBV7-2 to TRBJ2-3, with TRBD2 matching over 7 bases. Germline V CDR1 and CDR2: SGHTA, FQGNSA. V trimming: 7 bases; J trimming: 2 bases; junction bases outside the gene matches: 12. This CDR3 has 16 amino acids. CDR3 protein: CASNNRPGGTTDTQYF. The CDR3 nucleotides read TGTGCCAGCAACAACCGGCCGGGGGGAACCACAGATACGCAGTATTTT.

The chain uses TRBV14 and TRBJ1-2, with 7 bases fitting TRBD1. Per germline, CDR1 SGHDN and CDR2 FVKESK. CDR3 length equals 17 residues. Unmatched junction bases numbered 12, after V lost 0 bases and J lost 5 bases. The CDR3, as DNA: TGTGCCAGCAGCCAAGACCCCGGGGCAGGGGGACGGTATGGCTACACCTTC. Its protein is CASSQDPGAGGRYGYTF.

The chain links TRBV2 to TRBJ2-3; possibly TRBD2 for D (5 bases). There are 17 residues in the CDR3. V was shortened by 4 bases and J by 4 bases, with 21 bases between the two germline ends. Germline CDR1 reads SNHLY; CDR2 reads FYNNEI. The CDR3 loop is CASSVYPGRGSPDTQYF. In DNA form, the CDR3 reads TGTGCCAGCAGTGTGTACCCTGGCCGGGGTAGCCCAGATACGCAGTATTTT.

The chain combines TRBV19 with TRBJ1-5, with D possibly being TRBD1 (5 bases). Per germline, CDR1 LNHDA and CDR2 SQIVND (reference sequence). With 3 bases removed from V and 3 bases from J, the gap between germline ends came to 9 bases. The CDR3 is made up of 14 amino acids. The CDR3 reads CASSIGRDNQPQHF. In DNA, the CDR3 is TGTGCCAGTAGTATCGGCAGGGACAATCAGCCCCAGCATTTT.